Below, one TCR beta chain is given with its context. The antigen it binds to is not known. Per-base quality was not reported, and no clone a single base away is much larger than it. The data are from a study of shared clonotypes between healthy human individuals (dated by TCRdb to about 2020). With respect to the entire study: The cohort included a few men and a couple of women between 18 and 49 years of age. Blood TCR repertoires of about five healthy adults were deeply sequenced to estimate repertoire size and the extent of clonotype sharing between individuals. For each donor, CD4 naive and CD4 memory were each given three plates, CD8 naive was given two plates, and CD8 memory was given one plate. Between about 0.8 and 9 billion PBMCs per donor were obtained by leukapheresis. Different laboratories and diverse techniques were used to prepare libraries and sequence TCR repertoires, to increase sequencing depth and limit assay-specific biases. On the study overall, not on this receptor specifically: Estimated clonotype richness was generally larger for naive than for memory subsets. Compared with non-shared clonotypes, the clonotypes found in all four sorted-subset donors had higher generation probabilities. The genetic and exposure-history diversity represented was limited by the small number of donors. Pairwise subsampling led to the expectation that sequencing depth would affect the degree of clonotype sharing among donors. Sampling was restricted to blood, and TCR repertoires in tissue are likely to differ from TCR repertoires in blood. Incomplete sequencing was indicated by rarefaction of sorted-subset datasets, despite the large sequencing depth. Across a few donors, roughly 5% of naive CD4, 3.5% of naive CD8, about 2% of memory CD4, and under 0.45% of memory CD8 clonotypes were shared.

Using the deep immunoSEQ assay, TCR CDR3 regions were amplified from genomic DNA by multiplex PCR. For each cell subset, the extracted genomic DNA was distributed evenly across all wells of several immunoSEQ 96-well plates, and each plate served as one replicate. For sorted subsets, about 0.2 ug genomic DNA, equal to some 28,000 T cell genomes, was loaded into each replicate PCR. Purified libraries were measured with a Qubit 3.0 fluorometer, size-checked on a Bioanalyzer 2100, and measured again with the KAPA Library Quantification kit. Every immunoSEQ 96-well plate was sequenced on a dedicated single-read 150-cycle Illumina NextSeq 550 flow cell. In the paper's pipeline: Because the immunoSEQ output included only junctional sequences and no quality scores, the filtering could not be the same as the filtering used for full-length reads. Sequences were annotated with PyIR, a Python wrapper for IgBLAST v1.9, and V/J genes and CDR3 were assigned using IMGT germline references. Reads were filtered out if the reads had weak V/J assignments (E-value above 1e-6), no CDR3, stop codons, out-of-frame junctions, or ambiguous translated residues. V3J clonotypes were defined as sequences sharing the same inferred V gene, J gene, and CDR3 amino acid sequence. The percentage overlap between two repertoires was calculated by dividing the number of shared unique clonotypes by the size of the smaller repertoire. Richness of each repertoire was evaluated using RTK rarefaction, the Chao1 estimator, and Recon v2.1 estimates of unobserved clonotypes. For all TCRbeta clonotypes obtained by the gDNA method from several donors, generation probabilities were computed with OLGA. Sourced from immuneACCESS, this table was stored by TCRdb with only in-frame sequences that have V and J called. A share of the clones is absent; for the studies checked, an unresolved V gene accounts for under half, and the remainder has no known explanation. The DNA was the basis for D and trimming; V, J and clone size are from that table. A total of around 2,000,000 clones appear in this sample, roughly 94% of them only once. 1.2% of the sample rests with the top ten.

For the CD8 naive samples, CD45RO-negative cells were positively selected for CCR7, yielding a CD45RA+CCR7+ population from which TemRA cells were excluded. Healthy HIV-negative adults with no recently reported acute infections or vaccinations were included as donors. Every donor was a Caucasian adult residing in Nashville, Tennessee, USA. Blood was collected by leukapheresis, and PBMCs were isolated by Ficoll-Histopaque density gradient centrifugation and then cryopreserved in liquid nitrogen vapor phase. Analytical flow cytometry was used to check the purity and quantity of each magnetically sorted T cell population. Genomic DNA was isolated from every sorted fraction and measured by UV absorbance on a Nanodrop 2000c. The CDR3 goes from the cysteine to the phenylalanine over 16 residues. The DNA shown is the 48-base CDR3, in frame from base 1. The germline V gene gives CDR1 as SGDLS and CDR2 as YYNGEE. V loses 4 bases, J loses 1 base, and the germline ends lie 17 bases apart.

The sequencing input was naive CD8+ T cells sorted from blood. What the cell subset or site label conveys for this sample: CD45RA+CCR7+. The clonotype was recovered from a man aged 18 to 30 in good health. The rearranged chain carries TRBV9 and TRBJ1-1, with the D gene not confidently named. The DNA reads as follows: TGTGCCAGCAGCCTACACGGTGGTTATGGGAACACTGAAGCTTTCTTT. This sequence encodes CASSLHGGYGNTEAFF.